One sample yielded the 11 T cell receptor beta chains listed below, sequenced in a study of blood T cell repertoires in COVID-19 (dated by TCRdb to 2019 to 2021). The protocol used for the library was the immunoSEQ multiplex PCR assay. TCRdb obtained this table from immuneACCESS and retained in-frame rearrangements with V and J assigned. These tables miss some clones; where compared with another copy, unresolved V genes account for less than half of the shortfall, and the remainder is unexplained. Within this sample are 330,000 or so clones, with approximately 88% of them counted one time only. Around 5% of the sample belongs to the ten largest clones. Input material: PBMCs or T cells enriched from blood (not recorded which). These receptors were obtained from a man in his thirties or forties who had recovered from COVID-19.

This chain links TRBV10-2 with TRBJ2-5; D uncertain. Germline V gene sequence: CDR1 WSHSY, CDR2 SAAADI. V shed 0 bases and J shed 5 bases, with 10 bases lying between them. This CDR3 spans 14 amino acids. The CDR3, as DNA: TGCGCCAGCAGTGAGTCTCAGCGTGGGGAGACCCAGTACTTC. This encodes CASSESQRGETQYF.

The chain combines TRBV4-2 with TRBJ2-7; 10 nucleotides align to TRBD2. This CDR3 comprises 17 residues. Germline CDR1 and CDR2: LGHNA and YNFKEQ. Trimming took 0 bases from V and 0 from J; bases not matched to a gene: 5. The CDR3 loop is CASSQDQLAGRSYEQYF. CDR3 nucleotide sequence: TGTGCCAGCAGCCAAGATCAACTAGCGGGGCGCTCCTACGAGCAGTACTTC.

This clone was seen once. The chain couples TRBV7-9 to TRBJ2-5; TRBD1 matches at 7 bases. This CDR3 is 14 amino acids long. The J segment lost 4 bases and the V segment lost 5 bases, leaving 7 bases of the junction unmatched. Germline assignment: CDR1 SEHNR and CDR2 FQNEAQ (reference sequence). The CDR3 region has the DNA TGTGCCAGCAGCAACCGGGACAGACTAGAGACCCAGTACTTC. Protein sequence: CASSNRDRLETQYF.

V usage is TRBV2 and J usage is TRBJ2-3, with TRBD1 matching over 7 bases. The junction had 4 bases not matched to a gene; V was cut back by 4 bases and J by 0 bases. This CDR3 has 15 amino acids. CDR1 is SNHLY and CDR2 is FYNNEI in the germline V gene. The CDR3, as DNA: TGTGCCAGCAGTGTTTGGGACAGTAGCACAGATACGCAGTATTTT. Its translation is CASSVWDSSTDTQYF.

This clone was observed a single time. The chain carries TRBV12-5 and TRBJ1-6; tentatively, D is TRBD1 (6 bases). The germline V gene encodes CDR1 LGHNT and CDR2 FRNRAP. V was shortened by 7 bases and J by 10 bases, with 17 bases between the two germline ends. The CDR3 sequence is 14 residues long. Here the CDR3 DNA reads TGTGCTAGTGCCCTAGGGGGAAGAGGGTCACCCCTCCACTTT. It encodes CASALGGRGSPLHF.

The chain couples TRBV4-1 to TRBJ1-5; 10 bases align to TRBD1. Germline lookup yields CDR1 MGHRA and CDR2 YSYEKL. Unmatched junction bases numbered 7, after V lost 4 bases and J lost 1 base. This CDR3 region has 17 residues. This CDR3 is CASSPGTGDLSNQPQHF. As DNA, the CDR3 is TGCGCCAGCAGCCCCGGGACAGGGGATTTGAGCAATCAGCCCCAGCATTTT.

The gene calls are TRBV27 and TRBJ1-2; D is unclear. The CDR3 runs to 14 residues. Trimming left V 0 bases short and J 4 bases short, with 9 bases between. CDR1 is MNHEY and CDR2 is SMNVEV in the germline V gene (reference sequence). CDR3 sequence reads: CASSLSFSSYGYTF. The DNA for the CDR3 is TGTGCCAGCAGTTTATCGTTCTCCAGCTATGGCTACACCTTC.

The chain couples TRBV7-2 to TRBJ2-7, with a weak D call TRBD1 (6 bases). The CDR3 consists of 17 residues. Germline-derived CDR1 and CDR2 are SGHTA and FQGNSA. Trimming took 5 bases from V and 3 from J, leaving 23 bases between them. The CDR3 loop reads CASSPNDRFRKHYEQYF. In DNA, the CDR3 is TGTGCCAGCAGCCCCAACGACAGGTTTCGGAAACACTACGAGCAGTACTTC.

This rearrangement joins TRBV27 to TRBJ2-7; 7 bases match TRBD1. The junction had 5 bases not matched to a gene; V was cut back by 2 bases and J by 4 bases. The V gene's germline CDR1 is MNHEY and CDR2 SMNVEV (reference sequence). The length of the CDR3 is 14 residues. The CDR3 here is CASSLNRDSYEQYF. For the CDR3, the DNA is TGTGCCAGCAGTTTAAACAGGGACAGTTACGAGCAGTACTTC.

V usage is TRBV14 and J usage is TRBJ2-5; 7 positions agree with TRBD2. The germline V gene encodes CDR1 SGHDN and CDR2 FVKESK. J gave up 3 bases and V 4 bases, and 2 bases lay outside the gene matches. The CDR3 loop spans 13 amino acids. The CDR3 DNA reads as TGTGCCAGCAGCCGGGACTACGAAGAGACCCAGTACTTC. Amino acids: CASSRDYEETQYF.

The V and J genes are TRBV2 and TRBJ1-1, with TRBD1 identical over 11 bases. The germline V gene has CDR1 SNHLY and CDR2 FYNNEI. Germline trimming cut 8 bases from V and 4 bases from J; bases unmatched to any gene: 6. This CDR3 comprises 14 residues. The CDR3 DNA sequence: TGTGCCAGCTCGGACAGGGGGCCGGGCACTGAAGCTTTCTTT. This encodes CASSDRGPGTEAFF.